Each of the 21 T cell receptor beta chains below was sequenced from the same sample in a study of CD8+ T cells in alopecia areata. Specified treatment: oral pan-JAK inhibitor, 5-10 mg twice daily. Extraction of RNA preceded its reverse transcription into cDNA, which served as the sequencing template. The assay was immunoSEQ multiplex PCR, and TCRdb's table has in-frame clones only and misses some. The data hold some 220,000 clones, with approximately 57% observed a single time. The sample consisted of CD4+ T cells sorted from blood, taken at week 4, from a patient treated with tofacitinib. These TCRs come from a human donor with alopecia areata.

In DNA form, the CDR3 reads TGTGCCAGCAGCCGTACCGGGACAGTCTCCTACAATGAGCAGTTCTTC. It yields the protein CASSRTGTVSYNEQFF. This chain joins TRBV7-2 and TRBJ2-1; 7 bases line up with TRBD1. CDR3 length: 16 residues. CDR1 SGHTA and CDR2 FQGNSA come from the germline V gene. After removal of 5 bases from V and 0 bases from J, the junction contained 7 bases not matched to a gene. Variable domain in full (rest from reference TRBV7-2 and TRBJ2-1): GAGVSQSPSNKVTEKGKDVELRCDPISGHTALYWYRQSLGQGLEFLIYFQGNSAPDKSGLPSDRFSAERTGGSVSTLTIQRTQQEDSAVYLCASSRTGTVSYNEQFFGPGTRLTVL.

V is TRBV6-5 and J is TRBJ2-5; D ambiguous. Trimming removed 0 bases from V and 0 bases from J, with 5 bases in between. The length of the CDR3 is 14 residues. The germline V gene encodes CDR1 MNHEY and CDR2 SVGAGI. CDR3 sequence: CASSYSWYQETQYF. The CDR3 DNA reads TGTGCCAGCAGTTACTCGTGGTACCAAGAGACCCAGTACTTC.

This clone was counted between two and nine times. The V call is TRBV10-3, the J call TRBJ2-7; 10 bases map to TRBD1. Per germline, CDR1 ENHRY and CDR2 SYGVKD. Losses at the gene ends were 4 bases for V and 1 base for J; bases not matched to a gene: 1. There are 14 residues in the CDR3. The CDR3 sequence is CAISVGQGSYEQYF. CDR3 sequence (DNA): TGTGCCATCAGTGTGGGACAGGGGTCCTACGAGCAGTACTTC.

This clone was picked up a small number of times. The chain carries TRBV5-1 and TRBJ2-1; a weak D match, TRBD2 (7 bases). Germline V gene data show CDR1 as SGHRS and CDR2 as YFSETQ. The CDR3 is 17 residues long. V was trimmed by 2 bases and J by 6 bases, leaving 21 bases between them. CDR3 residues: CASSFGLLGGAVNEQFF. DNA for the CDR3: TGCGCCAGCAGCTTTGGTCTCCTAGGGGGGGCGGTCAATGAGCAGTTCTTC.

This clone was seen a few times. The chain uses TRBV5-1 and TRBJ2-1; TRBD1 might be the D (6 bases). CDR3 size: 13 residues. Trimming left V 6 bases short and J 5 bases short, with 12 bases between. CDR1 SGHRS and CDR2 YFSETQ come from the germline V gene. The CDR3 coding sequence is TGCGCCAGCAATACAGGGAACGACAATGAGCAGTTCTTC. This encodes CASNTGNDNEQFF.

The chain couples TRBV19 to TRBJ2-6, with D maybe TRBD1 (6 bases). The CDR3 runs to 14 residues. Trimming shortened V by 6 bases and J by 2 bases, and 8 bases separated the two germline ends. Germline V gene sequence: CDR1 LNHDA, CDR2 SQIVND (reference sequence). Written as DNA, the CDR3 is TGTGCCAGTAGGGACAGAACTGGGGCCAACGTCCTGACTTTC. It encodes CASRDRTGANVLTF.

The chain is built from TRBV4-1 and TRBJ2-1; tentative D call: TRBD2 (5 bases). CDR1 and CDR2 (germline): MGHRA, YSYEKL. V was cut by 0 bases and J by 2 bases, with 23 bases left in between. This CDR3 contains 20 residues. CDR3 bases: TGCGCCAGCAGCCAAGAGGAGGTGACGGGAACCCTCGGCACCTACAATGAGCAGTTCTTC. Translated: CASSQEEVTGTLGTYNEQFF.

Points on this clone: Other DNA sequences in this specimen translate into the identical CDR3. V usage is TRBV30 and J usage is TRBJ1-5, with D possibly matching TRBD1 (5 bases). The germline V gene has CDR1 GTSNPN and CDR2 SVGIG (reference sequence). The V and J ends lost 0 bases and 0 bases respectively, with 9 bases between them. The CDR3 extends over 15 amino acids. The CDR3 bases are TGTGCCTGGAGTGTACCGCAGGGTAGCAATCAGCCCCAGCATTTT. Protein sequence: CAWSVPQGSNQPQHF.

The gene calls are TRBV4-3 and TRBJ2-1; either TRBD1 or TRBD2 may supply D (6 bases each). The germline V and J ends were trimmed by 0 bases and 7 bases, with 25 bases remaining between them. Per the germline V gene, CDR1 is LGHNA and CDR2 is YSLEER. This CDR3 comprises 19 residues. CDR3 region: CASSQDLATGAADLNEQFF. The CDR3 DNA sequence: TGCGCCAGCAGCCAAGATCTTGCAACGGGGGCCGCCGATTTGAATGAGCAGTTCTTC.

This chain links TRBV9 with TRBJ2-7; possible D gene TRBD2, 5 bases. V lost 1 base to trimming and J lost 1 base, with 9 bases between them. Germline values: CDR1 SGDLS, CDR2 YYNGEE. There are 14 residues in the CDR3. The CDR3 region is CASSVYPGSYEQYF. In DNA, the CDR3 is TGTGCCAGCAGCGTATACCCGGGGTCCTACGAGCAGTACTTC.

The chain links TRBV29-1 to TRBJ1-1; D is unclear. Trimming cost V 7 bases and J 1 base, with 19 bases left between them. Per germline, CDR1 SQVTM and CDR2 ANQGSEA. This CDR3 comprises 15 residues. The CDR3 bases are TGCAGCGCCCAAGGGAACAACGGGCAGAACACTGAAGCTTTCTTT. Amino acids: CSAQGNNGQNTEAFF.

Remarks on this clone: Other nucleotide sequences from this sample produce the same CDR3. This chain links TRBV19 with TRBJ2-2, with no clear D. This CDR3 spans 12 amino acids. V lost 6 bases and J lost 1, with 3 bases in between. Germline V gene data show CDR1 as LNHDA and CDR2 as SQIVND (reference sequence). The CDR3, as DNA: TGTGCCAGTAGCCAGAACACCGGGGAGCTGTTTTTT. This encodes CASSQNTGELFF.

The chain uses TRBV30 and TRBJ1-1, with 7 bases lining up with TRBD1. The CDR3 consists of 13 residues. J lost 2 bases, V lost 7 bases, and 7 bases had no gene match. Germline loops: CDR1 GTSNPN, CDR2 SVGIG (reference sequence). The chain's CDR3 is CASQGQSNTEAFF. Written as DNA, the CDR3 is TGTGCCTCCCAGGGACAGAGTAACACTGAAGCTTTCTTT.

This chain uses TRBV14 with TRBJ2-7; D uncertain. There are 14 residues in the CDR3. CDR1 and CDR2 (germline): SGHDN, FVKESK. Trimming took 4 bases from V and 0 from J, leaving 10 bases between them. In nucleotides, the CDR3 is TGTGCCAGCAGCCCTCACGGGTTCTCCTACGAGCAGTACTTC. This encodes CASSPHGFSYEQYF.

The V gene is TRBV20-1, the J gene TRBJ1-1; D gene unclear. The V gene's germline CDR1 is DFQATT and CDR2 SNEGSKA (reference sequence). The CDR3 covers 11 residues. CDR3 sequence reads: CSGVYDTEAFF. CDR3 DNA sequence: TGCAGCGGGGTATATGACACTGAAGCTTTCTTT.

The gene calls are TRBV27 and TRBJ2-4; 8 bases are shared with TRBD2. Germline V gene lookup returns CDR1 MNHEY and CDR2 SMNVEV (reference sequence). CDR3 size: 16 residues. The V and J ends lost 5 bases and 0 bases, in that order; junction bases with no gene match: 6. This CDR3 reads CASSPRRGVAKNIQYF. The CDR3 DNA is TGTGCCAGCAGTCCCCGGCGGGGGGTAGCCAAAAACATTCAGTACTTC.

This chain links TRBV5-1 with TRBJ1-6; the D is unclear. The CDR3 totals 13 residues. Trimming stripped 4 bases from V and 7 bases from J, with 9 bases between. Germline V gene data show CDR1 as SGHRS and CDR2 as YFSETQ. The CDR3 is CASSQELNSPLHF. In DNA, the CDR3 is TGCGCCAGCAGCCAAGAACTCAATTCACCCCTCCACTTT.

The genes are TRBV5-1 and TRBJ2-4; TRBD1 is a possible D gene (6 bases). Germline V lookup: CDR1 SGHRS, CDR2 YFSETQ. V was shortened by 4 bases and J by 7 bases, with 9 bases between the two germline ends. The CDR3 sequence is 12 residues long. DNA of the CDR3: TGCGCCAGCAGCCGGGACACCAACATTCAGTACTTC. Protein product: CASSRDTNIQYF.

The chain employs TRBV30 and TRBJ2-7; perhaps TRBD1 as D (5 bases). The germline V gene encodes CDR1 GTSNPN and CDR2 SVGIG (reference sequence). The ends were cut back, 7 bases at V and 0 bases at J, with 13 bases in the middle. The CDR3 loop spans 13 amino acids. The CDR3 region has the DNA TGTGCCTCACGCAAGGACATCTCCTACGAGCAGTACTTC. Translation gives CASRKDISYEQYF.

This clone appeared a few times. The rearrangement links TRBV7-2 to TRBJ2-7; TRBD1 might be the D (6 bases). Germline V gene lookup returns CDR1 SGHTA and CDR2 FQGNSA. Trimming removed 2 bases at V and 2 bases at J, with 10 bases between. The CDR3 has 14 residues. The CDR3 sequence: CASSLQGQAYEQYF. DNA of the CDR3: TGTGCCAGCAGCTTACAGGGGCAGGCCTACGAGCAGTACTTC.

This chain uses TRBV29-1 with TRBJ1-1; 7 nucleotides line up with TRBD1. Per germline, CDR1 SQVTM and CDR2 ANQGSEA. There are 12 residues in the CDR3. V was pared by 7 bases and J by 2 bases, with 4 bases of the junction left unmatched. The chain's CDR3 is CSAGQQNTEAFF. In DNA, the CDR3 is TGCAGCGCGGGACAGCAAAACACTGAAGCTTTCTTT.